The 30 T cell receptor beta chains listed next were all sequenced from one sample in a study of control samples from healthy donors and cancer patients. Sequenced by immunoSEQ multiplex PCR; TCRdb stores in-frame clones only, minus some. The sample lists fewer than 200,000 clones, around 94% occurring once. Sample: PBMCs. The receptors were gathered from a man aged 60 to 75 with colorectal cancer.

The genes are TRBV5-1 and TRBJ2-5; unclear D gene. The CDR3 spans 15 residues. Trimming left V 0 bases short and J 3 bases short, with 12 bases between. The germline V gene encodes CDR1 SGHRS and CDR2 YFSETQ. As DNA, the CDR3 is TGCGCCAGCAGCTTGGGGTACAGTTTAGAAGAGACCCAGTACTTC. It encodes CASSLGYSLEETQYF.

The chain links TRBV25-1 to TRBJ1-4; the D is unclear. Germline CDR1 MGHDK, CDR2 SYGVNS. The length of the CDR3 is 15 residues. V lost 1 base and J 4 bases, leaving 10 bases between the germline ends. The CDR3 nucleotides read TGTGCCAGCAGTGAATTTCGGGGAAATAATGAAAAACTGTTTTTT. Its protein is CASSEFRGNNEKLFF.

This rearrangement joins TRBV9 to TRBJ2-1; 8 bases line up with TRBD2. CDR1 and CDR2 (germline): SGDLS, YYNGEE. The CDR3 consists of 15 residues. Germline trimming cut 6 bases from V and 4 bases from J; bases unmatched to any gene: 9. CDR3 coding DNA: TGTGCCAGCACCTATACGGGGGGGCGATACAATGAGCAGTTCTTC. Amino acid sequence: CASTYTGGRYNEQFF.

The CDR3: CAWSVLEETQYF. The CDR3 nucleotides are TGTGCCTGGAGTGTACTCGAAGAGACCCAGTACTTC. The V gene is TRBV30, the J gene TRBJ2-5; D gene uncertain. V was pared by 0 bases and J by 3 bases, with 5 bases between. The CDR3 length is 12 residues. Germline V gene data show CDR1 as GTSNPN and CDR2 as SVGIG (reference sequence).

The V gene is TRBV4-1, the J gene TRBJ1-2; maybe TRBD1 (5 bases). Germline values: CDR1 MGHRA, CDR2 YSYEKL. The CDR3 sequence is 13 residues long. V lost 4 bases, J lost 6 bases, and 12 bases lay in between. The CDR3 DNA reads TGCGCCAGCAGCCCCAGGGAGGTAGATGGCTACACCTTC. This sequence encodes CASSPREVDGYTF.

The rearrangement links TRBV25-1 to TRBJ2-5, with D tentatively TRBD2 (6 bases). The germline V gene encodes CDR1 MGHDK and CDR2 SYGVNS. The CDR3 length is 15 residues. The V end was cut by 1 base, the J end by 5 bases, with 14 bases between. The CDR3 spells CASSEFGWGVETQYF. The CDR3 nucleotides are TGTGCCAGCAGTGAATTTGGTTGGGGGGTGGAGACCCAGTACTTC.

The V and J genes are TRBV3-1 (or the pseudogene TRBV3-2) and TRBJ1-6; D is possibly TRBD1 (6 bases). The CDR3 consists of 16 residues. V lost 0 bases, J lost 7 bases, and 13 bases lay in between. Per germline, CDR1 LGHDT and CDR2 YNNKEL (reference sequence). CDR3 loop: CASSQDWGAGNSPLHF. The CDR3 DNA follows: TGTGCCAGCAGCCAAGATTGGGGGGCAGGAAATTCACCCCTCCACTTT.

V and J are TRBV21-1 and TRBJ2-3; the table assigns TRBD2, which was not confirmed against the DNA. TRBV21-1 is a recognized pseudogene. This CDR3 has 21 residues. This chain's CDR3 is CASSKAGTARTSGESTDTQYF. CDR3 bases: TGTGCCAGCAGCAAAGCGGGGACAGCCCGGACTAGCGGGGAGAGCACAGATACGCAGTATTTT.

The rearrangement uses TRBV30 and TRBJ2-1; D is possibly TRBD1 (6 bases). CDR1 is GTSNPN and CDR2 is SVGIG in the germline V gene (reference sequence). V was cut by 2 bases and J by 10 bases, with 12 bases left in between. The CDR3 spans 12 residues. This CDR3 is CAWSLPGTEQFF. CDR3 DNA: TGTGCCTGGAGTCTGCCTGGGACAGAGCAGTTCTTC.

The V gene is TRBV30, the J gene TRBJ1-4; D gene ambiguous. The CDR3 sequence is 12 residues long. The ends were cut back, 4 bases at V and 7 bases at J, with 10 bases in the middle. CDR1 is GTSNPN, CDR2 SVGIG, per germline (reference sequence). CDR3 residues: CAWKLGGEKLFF. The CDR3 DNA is TGTGCCTGGAAACTGGGTGGTGAAAAACTGTTTTTT. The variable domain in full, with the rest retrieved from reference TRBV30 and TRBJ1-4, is SQTIHQWPATLVQPVGSPLSLECTVEGTSNPNLYWYRQAAGRGLQLLFYSVGIGQISSEVPQNLSASRPQDRQFILSSKKLLLSDSGFYLCAWKLGGEKLFFGSGTQLSVL.

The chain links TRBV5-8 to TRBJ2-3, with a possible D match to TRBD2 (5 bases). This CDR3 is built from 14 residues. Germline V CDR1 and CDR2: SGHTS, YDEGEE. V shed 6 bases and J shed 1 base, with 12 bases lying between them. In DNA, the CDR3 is TGTGCCAGCACTCCTGCGAGGGGCACAGATACGCAGTATTTT. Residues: CASTPARGTDTQYF.

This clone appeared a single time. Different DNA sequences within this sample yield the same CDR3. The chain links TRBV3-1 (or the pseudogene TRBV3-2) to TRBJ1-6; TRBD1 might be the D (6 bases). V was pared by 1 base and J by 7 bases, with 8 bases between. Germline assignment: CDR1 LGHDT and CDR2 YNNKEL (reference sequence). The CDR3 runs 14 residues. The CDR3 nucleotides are TGTGCCAGCAGCCAAGTACAGGGAAATTCACCCCTCCACTTT. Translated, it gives CASSQVQGNSPLHF.

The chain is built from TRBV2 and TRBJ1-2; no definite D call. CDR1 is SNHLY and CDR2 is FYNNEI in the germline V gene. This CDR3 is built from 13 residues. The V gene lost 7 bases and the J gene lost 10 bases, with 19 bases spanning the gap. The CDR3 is CASNDGPSPLYTF. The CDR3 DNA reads TGTGCCAGCAACGACGGGCCTTCCCCCCTCTACACCTTC.

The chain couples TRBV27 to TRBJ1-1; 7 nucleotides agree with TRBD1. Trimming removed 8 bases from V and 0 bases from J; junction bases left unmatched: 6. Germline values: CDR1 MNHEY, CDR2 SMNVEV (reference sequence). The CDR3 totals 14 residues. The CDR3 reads CASGQTGLNTEAFF. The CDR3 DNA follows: TGTGCCAGCGGGCAGACAGGGTTGAACACTGAAGCTTTCTTT.

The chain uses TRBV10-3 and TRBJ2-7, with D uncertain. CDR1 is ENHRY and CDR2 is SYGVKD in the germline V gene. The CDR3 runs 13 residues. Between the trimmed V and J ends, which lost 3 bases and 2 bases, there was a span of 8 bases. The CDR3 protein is CAISDGITYEQYF. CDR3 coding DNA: TGTGCCATCAGTGACGGAATAACCTACGAGCAGTACTTC.

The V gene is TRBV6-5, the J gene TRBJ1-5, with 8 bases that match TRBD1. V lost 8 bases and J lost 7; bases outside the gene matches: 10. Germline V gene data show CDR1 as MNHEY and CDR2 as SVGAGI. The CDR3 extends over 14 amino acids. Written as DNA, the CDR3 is TGTGCCAGCGAGATCGGACAGGGATTGCAGCCCCAGCATTTT. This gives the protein CASEIGQGLQPQHF.

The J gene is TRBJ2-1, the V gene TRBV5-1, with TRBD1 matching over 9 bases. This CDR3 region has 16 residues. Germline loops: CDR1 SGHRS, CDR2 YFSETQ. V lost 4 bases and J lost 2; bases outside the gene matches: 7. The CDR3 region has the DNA TGCGCCAGCAGCCCGACAGGGGGAAGTACCTACAATGAGCAGTTCTTC. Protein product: CASSPTGGSTYNEQFF.

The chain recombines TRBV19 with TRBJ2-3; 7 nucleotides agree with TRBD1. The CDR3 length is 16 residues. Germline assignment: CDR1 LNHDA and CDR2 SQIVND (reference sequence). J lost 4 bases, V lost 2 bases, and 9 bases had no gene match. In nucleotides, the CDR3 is TGTGCCAGTAGTATATCGTTTGAGGGGGCCCCAGATACGCAGTATTTT. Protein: CASSISFEGAPDTQYF.

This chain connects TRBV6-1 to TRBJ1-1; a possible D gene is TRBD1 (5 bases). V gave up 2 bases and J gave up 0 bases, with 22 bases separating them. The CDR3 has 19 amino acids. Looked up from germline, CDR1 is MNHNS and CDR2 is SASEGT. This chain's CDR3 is CASSESSPGRILMNTEAFF. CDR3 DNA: TGTGCCAGCAGTGAATCTTCGCCAGGGAGAATCTTAATGAACACTGAAGCTTTCTTT.

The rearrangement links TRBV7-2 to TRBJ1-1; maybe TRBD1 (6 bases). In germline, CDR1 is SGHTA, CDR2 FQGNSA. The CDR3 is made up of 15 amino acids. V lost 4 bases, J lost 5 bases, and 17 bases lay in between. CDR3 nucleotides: TGTGCCAGCAGCTCGGACAGTTGGGGAGGAACTGAAGCTTTCTTT. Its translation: CASSSDSWGGTEAFF.

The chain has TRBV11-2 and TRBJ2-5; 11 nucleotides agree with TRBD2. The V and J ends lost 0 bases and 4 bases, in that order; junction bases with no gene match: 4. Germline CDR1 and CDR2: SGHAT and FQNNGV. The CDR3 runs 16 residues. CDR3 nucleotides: TGTGCCAGCAGCTTAGAATTTAGCGGGGGGGCAGAGACCCAGTACTTC. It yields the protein CASSLEFSGGAETQYF.

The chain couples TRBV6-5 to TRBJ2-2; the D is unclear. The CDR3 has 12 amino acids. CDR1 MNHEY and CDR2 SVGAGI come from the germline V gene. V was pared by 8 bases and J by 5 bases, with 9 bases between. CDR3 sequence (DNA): TGTGCCAGCTTTAAACGGACCGGGGAGCTGTTTTTT. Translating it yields CASFKRTGELFF.

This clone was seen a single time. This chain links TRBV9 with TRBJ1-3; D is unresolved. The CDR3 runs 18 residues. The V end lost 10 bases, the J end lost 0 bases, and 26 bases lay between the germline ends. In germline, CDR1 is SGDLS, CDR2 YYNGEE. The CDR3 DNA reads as TGTGCCCTTGAGGGCAGAAAATATTGGAGCCACTCTGGAAACACCATATATTTT. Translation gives CALEGRKYWSHSGNTIYF.

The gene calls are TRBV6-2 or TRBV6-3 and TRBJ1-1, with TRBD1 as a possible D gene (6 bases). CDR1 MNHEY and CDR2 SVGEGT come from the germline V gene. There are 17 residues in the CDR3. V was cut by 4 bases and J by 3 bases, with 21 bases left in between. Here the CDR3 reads CASSSDSINRVDTEAFF. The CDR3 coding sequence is TGTGCCAGCAGTTCGGACAGCATCAACAGGGTGGACACTGAAGCTTTCTTT.

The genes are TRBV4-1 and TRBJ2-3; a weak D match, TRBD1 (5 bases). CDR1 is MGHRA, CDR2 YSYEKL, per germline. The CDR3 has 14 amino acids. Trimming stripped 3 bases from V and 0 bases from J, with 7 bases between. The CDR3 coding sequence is TGCGCCAGCAGCCACCCAGGGAGCACAGATACGCAGTATTTT. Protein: CASSHPGSTDTQYF.

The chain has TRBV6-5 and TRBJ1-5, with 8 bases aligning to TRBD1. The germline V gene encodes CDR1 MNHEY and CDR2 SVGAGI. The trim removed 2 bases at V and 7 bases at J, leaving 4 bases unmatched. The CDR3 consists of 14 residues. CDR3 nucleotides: TGTGCCAGCAGTTACGGACAGGGTGTGCAGCCCCAGCATTTT. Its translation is CASSYGQGVQPQHF.

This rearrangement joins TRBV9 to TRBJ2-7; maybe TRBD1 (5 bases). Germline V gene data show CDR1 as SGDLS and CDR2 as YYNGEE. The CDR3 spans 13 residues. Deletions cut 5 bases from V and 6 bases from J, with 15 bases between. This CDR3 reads CASSSDNLGEQYF. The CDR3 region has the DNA TGTGCCAGCAGTTCGGACAATCTGGGCGAGCAGTACTTC.

CDR3 protein: CASSEGTENEAFF. The CDR3, as DNA: TGCGCCAGCAGCGAGGGGACAGAGAATGAAGCTTTCTTT. The chain links TRBV5-1 to TRBJ1-1, with 7 bases fitting TRBD1. Unmatched junction bases numbered 7, after V lost 4 bases and J lost 7 bases. The germline V gene encodes CDR1 SGHRS and CDR2 YFSETQ. The CDR3 contains 13 residues. The whole variable domain, remainder taken from reference TRBV5-1 and TRBJ1-1, is KAGVTQTPRYLIKTRGQQVTLSCSPISGHRSVSWYQQTPGQGLQFLFEYFSETQRNKGNFPGRFSGRQFSNSRSEMNVSTLELGDSALYLCASSEGTENEAFFGQGTRLTVV.

The CDR3 reads CASRDRENTEAFF. The CDR3 nucleotides read TGCGCCAGCAGGGACAGGGAGAACACTGAAGCTTTCTTT. The chain has TRBV10-2 and TRBJ1-1; 8 bases fit TRBD1. V trimming: 6 bases; J trimming: 1 base; junction bases outside the gene matches: 1. The CDR3 is 13 amino acids. Germline V gene sequence: CDR1 WSHSY, CDR2 SAAADI.

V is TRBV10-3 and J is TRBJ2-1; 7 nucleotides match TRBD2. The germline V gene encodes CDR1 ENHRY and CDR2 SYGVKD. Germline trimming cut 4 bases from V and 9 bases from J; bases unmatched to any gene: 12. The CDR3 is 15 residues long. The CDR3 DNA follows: TGTGCCATCAGTGCGGGGTTTACTAGCGTGGGTGAGCAGTTCTTC. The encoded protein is CAISAGFTSVGEQFF.